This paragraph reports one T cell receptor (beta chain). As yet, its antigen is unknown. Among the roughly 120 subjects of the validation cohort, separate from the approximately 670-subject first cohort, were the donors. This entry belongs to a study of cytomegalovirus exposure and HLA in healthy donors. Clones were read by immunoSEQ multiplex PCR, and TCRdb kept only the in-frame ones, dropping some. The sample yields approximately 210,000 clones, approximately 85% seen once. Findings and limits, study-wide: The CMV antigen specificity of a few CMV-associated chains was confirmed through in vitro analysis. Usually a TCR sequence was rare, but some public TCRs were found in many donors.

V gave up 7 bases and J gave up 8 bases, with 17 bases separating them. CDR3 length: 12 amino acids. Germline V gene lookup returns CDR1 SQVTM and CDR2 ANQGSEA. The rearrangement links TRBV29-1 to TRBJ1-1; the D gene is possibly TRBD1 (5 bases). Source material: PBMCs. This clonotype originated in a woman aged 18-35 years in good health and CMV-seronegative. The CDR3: CSGSWQGLEAFF. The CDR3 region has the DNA TGCAGCGGATCTTGGCAGGGCCTAGAAGCTTTCTTT.